A selection of T cell receptor beta chains follows, all from one sample in a study of blood T cell repertoires in COVID-19. Only in-frame clones appear in the TCRdb table, and some are missing; sequencing was by immunoSEQ multiplex PCR. The repertoire holds roughly 67,000 clones, with about 83% as singletons. The specimen was peripheral blood. These receptors came from a human donor in a cohort sampled during active COVID-19. Both conserved end residues are part of each CDR3. D genes are given only for firm matches. Clone size is stated in some rows and not others, as once, few, many or a class when expanded.

d_call	clone_size	j_call	v_call	cdr3_nt	cdr3_aa
.	.	TRBJ2-3	TRBV3-1/TRBV3-2	TGTGCCAGCAGCCAAATCCCCTACTCCACAGATACGCAGTATTTT	CASSQIPYSTDTQYF
.	once	TRBJ2-7	TRBV28	TGTGCCAGCAGTCGATCCACAGTTCTCTACGAGCAGTACTTC	CASSRSTVLYEQYF
TRBD2	.	TRBJ2-1	TRBV5-1	TGCGCCAGCAGCCCTGGTGGCGGACTAGCGGGAGACCATGAGCAGTTCTTC	CASSPGGGLAGDHEQFF
.	once	TRBJ2-1	TRBV5-4	TGTGCCAGCAGCTTGGAACTAGACCCCTACAATGAGCAGTTCTTC	CASSLELDPYNEQFF
.	.	TRBJ1-2	TRBV2	TGTGCCAGCTGCGGCCAGGGCCACTATGGCTACACCTTC	CASCGQGHYGYTF
TRBD2	.	TRBJ2-1	TRBV19	TGTGCCAGTAGTCGGAATATGGGACTAGCGGGAGGGCCCCTATTCTTC	CASSRNMGLAGGPLFF
TRBD2	.	TRBJ2-3	TRBV20-1	TGCAGTGCTAGTAAACTAGCGGGAGATTATACGCAGTATTTT	CSASKLAGDYTQYF
.	.	TRBJ1-2	TRBV6-6	TGTGCCAGCAGTTACGCAGGGGCCGGTGGCTACACCTTC	CASSYAGAGGYTF
.	few	TRBJ2-7	TRBV3-1/TRBV3-2	TGTGCCAGCAGCCTAAAAGGGGTGCAGACCTACGAGCAGTACTTC	CASSLKGVQTYEQYF
.	few	TRBJ1-5	TRBV2	TGTGCCAGCAGCAAAGAAGGACAGACGAATCAGCCCCAGCATTTT	CASSKEGQTNQPQHF
TRBD2	.	TRBJ2-2	TRBV19	TGTGCCAGTGCTCGGGCGGGAGCTCGACTAACGAGTAACACCGGGGAGCTGTTTTTT	CASARAGARLTSNTGELFF
.	.	TRBJ1-3	TRBV10-3	TGTGCCATACACGACGGACACTCTGGAAACACCATATATTTT	CAIHDGHSGNTIYF
TRBD1	.	TRBJ2-5	TRBV7-7	TGTGCTAGCAGCGCGGGGACAGGCGGGGAGACCCAGTACTTC	CASSAGTGGETQYF
.	few	TRBJ2-7	TRBV4-1	TGCGCCAGCAGCCAAGGACAGCTCGCCGGCGAGCAGTACTTC	CASSQGQLAGEQYF
.	.	TRBJ1-2	TRBV30	TGTGCCTGGAGTGTGCCGCGACGGGCTAACTATGGCTACACCTTC	CAWSVPRRANYGYTF
TRBD1	.	TRBJ2-5	TRBV5-6	TGTGCCAGCAGCAGCGGACAGGGAGCATTGGCCCAGTACTTC	CASSSGQGALAQYF
.	.	TRBJ2-7	TRBV20-1	TGCAGTGCTAGTGTCAGTTCCTACGAGCAGTACTTC	CSASVSSYEQYF
.	once	TRBJ1-1	TRBV27	TGTGCCAGCAGTTTAACGGGGGATACTGAAGCTTTCTTT	CASSLTGDTEAFF
.	.	TRBJ2-5	TRBV7-2	TGTGCCAGCAGTGGGAGCGGGTGGGAGACCCAGTACTTC	CASSGSGWETQYF
.	.	TRBJ2-7	TRBV7-2	TGTGCCAGCAGCTCCCACACCCACTACGAGCAGTACTTC	CASSSHTHYEQYF
.	.	TRBJ1-4	TRBV25-1	TGTGCCAGCAGTGAAGGGGCAGGGCGCGGAAAACTGTTTTTT	CASSEGAGRGKLFF
TRBD2	.	TRBJ2-7	TRBV19	TGTGCCAGTAGTATAGATCTGACAGCGGGGCGGCAGTACTTC	CASSIDLTAGRQYF